This TCR beta chain was obtained from a study of T cells after yellow fever vaccination. Study-level background: Researchers used SMART-Seq v4 Ultra Low Input to prepare fractions that had low cell numbers. Study conclusions and caveats: Detected again after the booster were most primary-vaccination clones, at 96% CD4 and 70% to 90% CD8. Researchers noted that a small share of clonotypes showed up in both CD4 and CD8 compartments.

TCRdb analysed the 5' RACE reads with MiXCR anew, one entry per CDR3 protein. The table includes 100,000 to 150,000 distinct CDR3 sequences, under 8.5% detected once. This clonotype occurred many times. What it binds is not known. The receptor comes from a man between 18 and 29 years old who received the YFV17D yellow fever vaccine. Sample: CD4+ T cells sorted from PBMCs, taken 10 days after the first yellow fever vaccination.

The CDR3 coding sequence is TGTGCCAGCAGCTCGACCCTACGAGAGACCCAGTACTTC. The encoded protein is CASSSTLRETQYF. The chain employs TRBV5-5 and TRBJ2-5, with unresolved D. V was shortened by 3 bases and J by 4 bases, with 10 bases between the two germline ends. Germline CDR1 reads SGHKS; CDR2 reads YYEKEE (reference sequence). This CDR3 is 13 amino acids long.